This T cell receptor beta chain came from a study of blood T cells in healthy people across ages (dated by TCRdb to between 2015 and 2016). Broadly, across the study: Template switching captured roughly one uniquely barcoded TCR beta cDNA molecule per two T cells in model experiments. Four age groups were formed from the donors: young (average about 17 years), middle-aged (approximately 39), aged (over 55) and long-lived (82). To avoid experimental bias, donors of different ages were randomly spread across the sequencing lanes. For two donors (one aged 18 to 29 and one aged 80 or older), the study analyzed two additional independent replicas of 1 million unique cDNA reads from the same blood draw. To track age-related changes in TCR beta repertoire diversity, the study relied on deep sequencing normalized with unique cDNA molecular identifiers.

What the work shows at the level of the full study, not this receptor alone: Total diversity estimates from one million sequenced T cells were considered lower bounds and underestimates. Because donor CMV infection status was unknown, age-related changes in expanded clonotypes were potentially confounded. Compared with the aged group, more naive CD4+ T cells, fewer expanded clones and increased TCR diversity were shown by the long-lived group, suggesting age selection. A strong correlation was found between observed TCR beta diversity and the percentage of naive T cells measured by flow cytometry. As age increased, observed TCR beta diversity per million T cells dropped in a roughly linear way, and a significant reduction was already evident by age 40. Because profiling used bulk unsorted PBMCs, naive and antigen-experienced compartments could not be compared conclusively.

Receptor amplification or capture employed 5' RACE. The listed sequencing device is Illumina HiSeq 2500. The second PCR ran for about 7 to 11 cycles and used a J-beta primer mix along with a sample-barcoded 5' primer. Each TCR beta cDNA molecule received a unique molecular identifier from a template-switch 5' adaptor carrying 12 random nucleotides. Each sample yielded at least 3 million CDR3-containing paired-end reads. First-strand cDNA was synthesized from all RNA with the Mint cDNA synthesis kit, primed by a TRBC-specific oligonucleotide. Following uracil-DNA glycosylase treatment, a first 18-cycle PCR with universal primers M1SS and BC2_uni_R was performed on all cDNA. The original pipeline was this. Normalization of each sample was performed by random selection of 1 million high-quality reads, each carrying a distinct molecular identifier. Reads sharing molecular identifiers were discarded rather than binned into consensus sequences. CDR3 identification, clonotype clustering and error correction used MiTCR with a Q25 quality threshold and the strictest error-elimination algorithm. A nonparametric unseen species model with Euler transformation was used to estimate a lower bound on total TCR beta diversity. TCRdb applied fastp at Q25 and MiXCR to the public reads, then kept only in-frame beta chains. All rows with the same CDR3 protein become a single entry with the most common DNA and genes. TCRdb's processing, not the authors', yielded these V and J calls. For this sample the table gives around 670,000 distinct CDR3 sequences, of which approximately 30% were detected only once. The top ten clones comprise approximately 14% of the sample.

This clonotype was seen repeatedly, ten times or more. What this receptor recognizes is not known. Base-call qualities are not available, and no considerably larger clone is one nucleotide away. Systemically healthy Caucasian individuals from Russia, 39 in total and aged 6 to 90 years, were included as donors. Each donor gave approximately 9.4 milliliters of peripheral blood, drawn into EDTA-treated Vacutainer tubes. PBMCs were isolated by Ficoll-Paque density-gradient centrifugation, with at least 7 million obtained per sample. Total RNA was extracted from PBMCs with Trizol reagent, with at least 5 micrograms obtained per sample. For every donor, flow cytometry on a PBMC aliquot measured the percentage of naive CD45RAhigh/CD27high T cells. Sequencing input: blood. This sequence originates from a woman aged 80 or older in good health.

The CDR3 corresponds to CSASRRTGTFGSTSGANVLTF. The nucleotide sequence reads TGCAGTGCTAGTCGCCGGACAGGGACCTTTGGATCAACGTCTGGGGCCAACGTCCTGACTTTC. The rearranged chain carries TRBV20-1 and TRBJ2-6; 8 middle bases align to TRBD1. The germline V gene (reference sequence) specifies DFQATT as CDR1 and SNEGSKA as CDR2. Unmatched junction bases come to 20, with V trimmed by 3 bases and J by 1 base. The CDR3 runs 21 amino acids, cysteine and phenylalanine included. The DNA shown is the 63-base CDR3, in frame from base 1.